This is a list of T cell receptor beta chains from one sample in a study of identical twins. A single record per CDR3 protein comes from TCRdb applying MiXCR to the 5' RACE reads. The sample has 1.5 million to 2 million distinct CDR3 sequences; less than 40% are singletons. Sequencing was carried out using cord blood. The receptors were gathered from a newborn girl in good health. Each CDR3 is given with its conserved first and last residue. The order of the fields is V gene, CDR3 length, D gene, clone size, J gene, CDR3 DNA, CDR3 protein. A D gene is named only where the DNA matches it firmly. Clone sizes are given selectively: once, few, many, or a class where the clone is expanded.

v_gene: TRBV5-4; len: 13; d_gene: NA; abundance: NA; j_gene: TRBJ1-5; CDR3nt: TGTGCCAGCAGCTTGGACGGGGATCAGCCCCAGCATTTT; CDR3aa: CASSLDGDQPQHF
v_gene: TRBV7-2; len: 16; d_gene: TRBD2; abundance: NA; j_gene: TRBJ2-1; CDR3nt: TGTGCCAGCAGCTTGACTGGGACTAGCGAGTACAATGAGCAGTTCTTC; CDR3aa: CASSLTGTSEYNEQFF
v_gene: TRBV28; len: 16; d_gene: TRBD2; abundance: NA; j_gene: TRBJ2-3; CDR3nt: TGTGCCAGCAGTACCCGACTAGCGGGAGAAGTGGATACGCAGTATTTT; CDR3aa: CASSTRLAGEVDTQYF
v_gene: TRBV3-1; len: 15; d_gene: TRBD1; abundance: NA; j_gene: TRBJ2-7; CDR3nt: TGTGCCAGCAGCCAACCGGGACAGGGGTCCTACAAGCAGTACTTC; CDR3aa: CASSQPGQGSYKQYF
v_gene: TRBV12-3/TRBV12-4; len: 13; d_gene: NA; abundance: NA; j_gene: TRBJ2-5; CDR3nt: TGTGCCAGCAGCCAATTCTTTCAAGAGACCCAGTACTTC; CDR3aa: CASSQFFQETQYF
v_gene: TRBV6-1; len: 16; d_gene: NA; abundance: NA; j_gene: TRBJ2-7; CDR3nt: TGTGCCAGCAGTGAAGGGTCCGGACGTAGCGGCTACGAGCAGTACTTC; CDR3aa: CASSEGSGRSGYEQYF
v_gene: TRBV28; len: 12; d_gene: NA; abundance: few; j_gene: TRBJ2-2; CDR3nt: TGTGCCAGCAGAGACCCCACCGGGGAGCTGTTTTTT; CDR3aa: CASRDPTGELFF
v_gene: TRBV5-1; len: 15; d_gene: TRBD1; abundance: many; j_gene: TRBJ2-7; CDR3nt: TGCGCCAGCAGCTTGGTGACAGGGGGCTCCTACGAGCAGTACTTC; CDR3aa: CASSLVTGGSYEQYF
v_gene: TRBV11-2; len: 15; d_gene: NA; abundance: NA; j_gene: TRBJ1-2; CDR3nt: TGTGCCAGCAGCTTTAGCGCCGGGCCCTCCTGGGGCTACACCTTC; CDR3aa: CASSFSAGPSWGYTF
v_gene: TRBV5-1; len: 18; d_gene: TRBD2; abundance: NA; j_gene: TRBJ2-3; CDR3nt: TGCGCCAGCAGCTTGGGGGTTAGCGGGAGGACCATCACAGATACGCAGTATTTT; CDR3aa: CASSLGVSGRTITDTQYF
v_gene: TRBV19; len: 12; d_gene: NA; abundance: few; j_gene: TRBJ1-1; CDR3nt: TGTGCCAGTAAGGGGGAGGGCACTGAAGCTTTCTTT; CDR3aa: CASKGEGTEAFF
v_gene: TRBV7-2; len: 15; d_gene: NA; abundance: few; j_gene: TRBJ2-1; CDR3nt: TGTGCCAGCAGCCAAATAGGGGCACAGTACAATGAGCAGTTCTTC; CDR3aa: CASSQIGAQYNEQFF
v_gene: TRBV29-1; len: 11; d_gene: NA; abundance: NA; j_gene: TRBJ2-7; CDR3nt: TGCAGCGTCTCCAGGGATTACGAGCAGTACTTC; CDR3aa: CSVSRDYEQYF
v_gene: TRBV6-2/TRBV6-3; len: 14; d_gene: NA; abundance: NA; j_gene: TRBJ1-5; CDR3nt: TGTGCCAGCAGTTACGGACACCTCAATCAGCCCCAGCATTTT; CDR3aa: CASSYGHLNQPQHF
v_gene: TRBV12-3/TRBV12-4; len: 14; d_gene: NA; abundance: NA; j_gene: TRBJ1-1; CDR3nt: TGTGCCAGCAGTTTACAACAGGAGAACACTGAAGCTTTCTTT; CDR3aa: CASSLQQENTEAFF
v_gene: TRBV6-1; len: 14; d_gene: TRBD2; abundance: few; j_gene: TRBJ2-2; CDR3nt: TGTGCCAGCAGTTCTAGACTAGCGGCCGGGGAGCTGTTTTTT; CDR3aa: CASSSRLAAGELFF
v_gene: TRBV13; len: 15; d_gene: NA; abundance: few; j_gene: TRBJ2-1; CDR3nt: TGTGCCAGCAGCCTTAGTGAGGTCGGGTACAATGAGCAGTTCTTC; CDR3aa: CASSLSEVGYNEQFF
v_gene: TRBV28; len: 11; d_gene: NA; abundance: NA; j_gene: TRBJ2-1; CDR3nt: TGTGCCAGCAGTTGGGGGGAGGAGCAGTTCTTC; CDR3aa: CASSWGEEQFF
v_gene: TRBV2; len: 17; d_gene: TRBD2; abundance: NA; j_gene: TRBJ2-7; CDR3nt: TGTGCCAGCAGTGCCCGCTATCGGGGAGGGCCCTACAATGAGCAGTACTTC; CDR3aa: CASSARYRGGPYNEQYF
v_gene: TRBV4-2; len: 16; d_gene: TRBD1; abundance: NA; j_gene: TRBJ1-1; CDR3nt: TGTGCCAGCAGCCCCGCACAGGGGGCGTTATACACTGAAGCTTTCTTT; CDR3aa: CASSPAQGALYTEAFF
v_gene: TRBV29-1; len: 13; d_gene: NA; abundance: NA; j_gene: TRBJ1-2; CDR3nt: TGCAGCGTAATGGGGGCACCACACTATGGCTACACCTTC; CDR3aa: CSVMGAPHYGYTF